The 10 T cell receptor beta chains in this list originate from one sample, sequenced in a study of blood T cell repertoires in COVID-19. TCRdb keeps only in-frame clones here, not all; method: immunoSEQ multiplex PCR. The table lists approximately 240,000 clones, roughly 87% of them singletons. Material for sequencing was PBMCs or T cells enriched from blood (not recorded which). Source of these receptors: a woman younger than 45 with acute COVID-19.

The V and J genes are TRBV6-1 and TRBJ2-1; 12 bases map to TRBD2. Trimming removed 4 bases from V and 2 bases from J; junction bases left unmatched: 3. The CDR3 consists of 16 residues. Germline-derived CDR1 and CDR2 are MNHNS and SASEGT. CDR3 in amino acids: CASSGTSGNTYNEQFF. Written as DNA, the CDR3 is TGTGCCAGCAGTGGGACTAGCGGGAACACCTACAATGAGCAGTTCTTC.

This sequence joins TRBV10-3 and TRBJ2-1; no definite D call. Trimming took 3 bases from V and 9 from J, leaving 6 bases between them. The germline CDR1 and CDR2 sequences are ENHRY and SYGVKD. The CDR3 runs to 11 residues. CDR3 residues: CAISEPGEQFF. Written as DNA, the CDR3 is TGTGCCATCAGTGAACCCGGTGAGCAGTTCTTC.

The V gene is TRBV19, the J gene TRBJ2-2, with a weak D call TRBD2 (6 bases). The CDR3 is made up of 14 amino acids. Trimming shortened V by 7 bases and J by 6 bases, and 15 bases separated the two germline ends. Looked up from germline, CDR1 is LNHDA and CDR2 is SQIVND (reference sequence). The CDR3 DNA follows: TGTGCCAGTATGTATACATCTAGCGCCGGGGAGCTGTTTTTT. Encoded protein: CASMYTSSAGELFF.

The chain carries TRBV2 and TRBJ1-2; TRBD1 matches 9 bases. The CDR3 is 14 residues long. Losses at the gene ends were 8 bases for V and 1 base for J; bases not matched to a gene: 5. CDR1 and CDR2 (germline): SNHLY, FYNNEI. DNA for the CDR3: TGTGCCAGCGGAAGACAGGGGGTTAACTATGGCTACACCTTC. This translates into CASGRQGVNYGYTF.

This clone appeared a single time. In DNA, the CDR3 is TGTGCCAGCAGTCAACCGACAGGGGCGCCTGAAGCTTTCTTT. Protein: CASSQPTGAPEAFF. The chain links TRBV28 to TRBJ1-1; 8 bases are shared with TRBD1. J gave up 6 bases and V 5 bases, and 8 bases lay outside the gene matches. The germline V gene encodes CDR1 MDHEN and CDR2 SYDVKM. The CDR3 consists of 14 residues.

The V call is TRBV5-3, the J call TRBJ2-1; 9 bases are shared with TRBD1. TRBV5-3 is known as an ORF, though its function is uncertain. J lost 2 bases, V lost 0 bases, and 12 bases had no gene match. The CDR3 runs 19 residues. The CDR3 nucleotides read TGTGCCAGAAGCTTGGCAACCGGGACAGGGTGGATAACCTACAATGAGCAGTTCTTC. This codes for CARSLATGTGWITYNEQFF.

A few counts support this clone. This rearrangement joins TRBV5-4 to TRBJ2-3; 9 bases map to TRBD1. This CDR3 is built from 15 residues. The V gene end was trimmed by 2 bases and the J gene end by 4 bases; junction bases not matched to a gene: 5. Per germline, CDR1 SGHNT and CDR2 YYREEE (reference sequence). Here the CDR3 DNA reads TGTGCCAGCAGCTTTAGACAGGGGGTGTCAGATACGCAGTATTTT. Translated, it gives CASSFRQGVSDTQYF.

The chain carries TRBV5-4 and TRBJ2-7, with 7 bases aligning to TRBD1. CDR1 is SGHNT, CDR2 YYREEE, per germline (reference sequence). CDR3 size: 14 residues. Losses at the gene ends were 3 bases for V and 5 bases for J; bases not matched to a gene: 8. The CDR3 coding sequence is TGTGCCAGCAGCTCGACTGACAGGGCCCACGAGCAGTACTTC. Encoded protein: CASSSTDRAHEQYF.

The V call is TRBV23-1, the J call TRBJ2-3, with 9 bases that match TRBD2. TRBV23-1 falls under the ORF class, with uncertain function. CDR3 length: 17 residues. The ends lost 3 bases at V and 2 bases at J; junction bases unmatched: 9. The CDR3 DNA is TGCGCCAGCAGTCACCCCGTAGCGGGGGCCTACACAGATACGCAGTATTTT. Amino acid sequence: CASSHPVAGAYTDTQYF.

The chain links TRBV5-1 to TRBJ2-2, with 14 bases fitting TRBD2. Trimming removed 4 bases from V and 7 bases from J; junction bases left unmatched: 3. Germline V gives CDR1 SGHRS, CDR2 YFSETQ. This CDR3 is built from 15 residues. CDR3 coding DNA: TGCGCCAGCAGCCTGGGACTAGCGGGAGTCGGGGAGCTGTTTTTT. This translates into CASSLGLAGVGELFF.